What follows is one TCR beta chain and its context. The data were taken from a study of blood T cell repertoires in COVID-19. Germline loops: CDR1 LGHDT, CDR2 YNNKEL (reference sequence). Trimming removed 3 bases from V and 6 bases from J; junction bases left unmatched: 0. The length of the CDR3 is 12 residues. Using immunoSEQ multiplex PCR, the repertoire was profiled, and TCRdb retains in-frame clones only, with some absent. The sample records under 250,000 clones, about 83% being singletons. This TCR was recovered from a woman in her thirties or forties with active or convalescent COVID-19. Sequencing was performed on peripheral blood. The chain joins TRBV3-1 (or the pseudogene TRBV3-2) to TRBJ1-1; 8 bases are a match to TRBD1. Here the CDR3 reads CASSQTGAEAFF. The CDR3 coding sequence is TGTGCCAGCAGCCAGACAGGGGCTGAAGCTTTCTTT.